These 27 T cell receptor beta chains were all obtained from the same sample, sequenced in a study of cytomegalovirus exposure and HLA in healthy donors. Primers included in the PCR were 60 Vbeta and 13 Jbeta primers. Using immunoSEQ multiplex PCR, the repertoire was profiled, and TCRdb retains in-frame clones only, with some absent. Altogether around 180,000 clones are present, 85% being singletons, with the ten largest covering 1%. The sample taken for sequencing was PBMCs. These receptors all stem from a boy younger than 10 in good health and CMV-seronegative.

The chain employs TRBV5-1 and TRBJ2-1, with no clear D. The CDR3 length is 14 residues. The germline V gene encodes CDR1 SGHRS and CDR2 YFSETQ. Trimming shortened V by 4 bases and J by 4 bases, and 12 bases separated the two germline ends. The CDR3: CASSADPGYNEQFF. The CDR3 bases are TGCGCCAGCAGCGCCGACCCAGGTTACAATGAGCAGTTCTTC. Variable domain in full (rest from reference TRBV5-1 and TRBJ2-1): KAGVTQTPRYLIKTRGQQVTLSCSPISGHRSVSWYQQTPGQGLQFLFEYFSETQRNKGNFPGRFSGRQFSNSRSEMNVSTLELGDSALYLCASSADPGYNEQFFGPGTRLTVL.

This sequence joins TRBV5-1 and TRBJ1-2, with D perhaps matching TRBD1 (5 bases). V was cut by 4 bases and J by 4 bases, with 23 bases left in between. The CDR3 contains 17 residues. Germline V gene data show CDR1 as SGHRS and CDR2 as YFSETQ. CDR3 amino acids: CASSDSHNRSPGYGYTF. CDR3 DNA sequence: TGCGCCAGCAGCGACTCACACAACAGGAGTCCTGGCTATGGCTACACCTTC.

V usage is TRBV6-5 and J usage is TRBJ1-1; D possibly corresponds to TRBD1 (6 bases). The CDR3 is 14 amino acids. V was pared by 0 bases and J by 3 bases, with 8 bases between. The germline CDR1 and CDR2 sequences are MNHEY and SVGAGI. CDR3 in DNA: TGTGCCAGCAGTTACTCTGGGGGCCACACTGAAGCTTTCTTT. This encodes CASSYSGGHTEAFF.

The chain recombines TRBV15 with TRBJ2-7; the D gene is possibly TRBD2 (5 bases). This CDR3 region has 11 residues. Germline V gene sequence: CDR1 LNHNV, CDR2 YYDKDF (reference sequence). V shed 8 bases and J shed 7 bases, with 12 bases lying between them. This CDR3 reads CATSAGNEQYF. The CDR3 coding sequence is TGTGCCACCTCAGCCGGGAATGAGCAGTACTTC.

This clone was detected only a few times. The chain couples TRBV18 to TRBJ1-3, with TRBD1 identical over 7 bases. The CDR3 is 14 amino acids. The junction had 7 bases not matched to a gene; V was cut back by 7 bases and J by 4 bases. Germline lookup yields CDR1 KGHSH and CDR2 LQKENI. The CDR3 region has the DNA TGTGCCAGCTTAAAGGGGGCGCCGGGAAACACCATATATTTT. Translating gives CASLKGAPGNTIYF. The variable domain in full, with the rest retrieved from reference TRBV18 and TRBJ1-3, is NAGVMQNPRHLVRRRGQEARLRCSPMKGHSHVYWYRQLPEEGLKFMVYLQKENIIDESGMPKERFSAEFPKEGPSILRIQQVVRGDSAAYFCASLKGAPGNTIYFGEGSWLTVV.

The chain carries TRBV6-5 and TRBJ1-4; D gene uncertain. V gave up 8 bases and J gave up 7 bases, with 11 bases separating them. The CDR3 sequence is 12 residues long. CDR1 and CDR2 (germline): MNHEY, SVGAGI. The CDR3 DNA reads TGTGCCAGCGCCGGGGTGGGTGAAAAACTGTTTTTT. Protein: CASAGVGEKLFF.

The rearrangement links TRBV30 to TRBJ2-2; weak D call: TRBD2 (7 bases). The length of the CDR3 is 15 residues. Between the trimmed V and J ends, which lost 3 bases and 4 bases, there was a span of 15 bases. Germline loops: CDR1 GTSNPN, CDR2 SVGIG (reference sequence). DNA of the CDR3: TGTGCCTGGAGACCCGGAAGGGGGGGCACCGGGGAGCTGTTTTTT. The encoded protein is CAWRPGRGGTGELFF.

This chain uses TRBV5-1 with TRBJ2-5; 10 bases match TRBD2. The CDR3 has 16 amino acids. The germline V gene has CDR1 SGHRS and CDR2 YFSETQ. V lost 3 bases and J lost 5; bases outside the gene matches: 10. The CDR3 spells CASSSSSGSSGETQYF. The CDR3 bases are TGCGCCAGCAGCTCGTCTAGCGGGAGTTCCGGGGAGACCCAGTACTTC. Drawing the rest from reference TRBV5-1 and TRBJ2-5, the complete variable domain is KAGVTQTPRYLIKTRGQQVTLSCSPISGHRSVSWYQQTPGQGLQFLFEYFSETQRNKGNFPGRFSGRQFSNSRSEMNVSTLELGDSALYLCASSSSSGSSGETQYFGPGTRLLVL.

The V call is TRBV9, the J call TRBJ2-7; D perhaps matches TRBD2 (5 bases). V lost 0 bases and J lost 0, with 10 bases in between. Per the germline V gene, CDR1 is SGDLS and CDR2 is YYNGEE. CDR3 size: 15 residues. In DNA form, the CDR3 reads TGTGCCAGCAGCGTAGGGACTGGGAGCTCCTACGAGCAGTACGTC. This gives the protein CASSVGTGSSYEQYV.

The CDR3 nucleotides read TGTGCCACTCACAGGGTGTCGAACACTGAAGCTTTCTTT. Encoded protein: CATHRVSNTEAFF. The chain combines TRBV6-1 with TRBJ1-1; D is perhaps TRBD1 (6 bases). The germline V gene has CDR1 MNHNS and CDR2 SASEGT. This CDR3 contains 13 residues. Trimming took off 10 bases at V and 1 base at J, with 13 bases between the two ends.

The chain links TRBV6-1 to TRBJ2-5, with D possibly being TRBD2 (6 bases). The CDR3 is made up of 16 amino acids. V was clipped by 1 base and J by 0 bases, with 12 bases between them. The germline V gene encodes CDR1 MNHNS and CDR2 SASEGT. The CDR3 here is CASSEGGRRYQETQYF. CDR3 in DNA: TGTGCCAGCAGTGAAGGGGGGAGGCGGTACCAAGAGACCCAGTACTTC.

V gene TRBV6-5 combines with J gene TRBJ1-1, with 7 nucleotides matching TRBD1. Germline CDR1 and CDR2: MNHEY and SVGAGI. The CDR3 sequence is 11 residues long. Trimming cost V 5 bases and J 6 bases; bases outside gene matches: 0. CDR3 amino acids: CASSGTAEAFF. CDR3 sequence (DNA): TGTGCCAGCAGTGGGACAGCTGAAGCTTTCTTT.

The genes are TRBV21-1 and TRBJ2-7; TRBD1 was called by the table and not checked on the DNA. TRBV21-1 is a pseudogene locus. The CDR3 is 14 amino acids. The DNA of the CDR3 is TGTGCCAGCAGTCCCGGGACAGTCCTTTACGAGCAGTACTTC. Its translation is CASSPGTVLYEQYF.

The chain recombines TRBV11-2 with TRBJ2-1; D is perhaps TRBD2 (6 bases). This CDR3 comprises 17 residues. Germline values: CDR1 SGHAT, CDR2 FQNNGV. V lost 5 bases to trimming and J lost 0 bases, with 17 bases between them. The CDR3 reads CASSLVLGGASYNEQFF. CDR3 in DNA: TGTGCCAGCAGCCTCGTGCTAGGCGGGGCCTCCTACAATGAGCAGTTCTTC.

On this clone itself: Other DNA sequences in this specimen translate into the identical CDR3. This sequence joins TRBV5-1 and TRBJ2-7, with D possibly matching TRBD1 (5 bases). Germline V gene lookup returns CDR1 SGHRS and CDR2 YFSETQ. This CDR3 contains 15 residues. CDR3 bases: TGCGCCAGCAGCCCCCAACCGGCAGGGCTCAACGAGCAATACGTC. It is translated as CASSPQPAGLNEQYV.

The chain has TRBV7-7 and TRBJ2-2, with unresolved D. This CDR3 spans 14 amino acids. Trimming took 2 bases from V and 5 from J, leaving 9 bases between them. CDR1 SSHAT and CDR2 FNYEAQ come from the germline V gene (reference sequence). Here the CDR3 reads CASSLSSFTGELFF. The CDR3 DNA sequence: TGTGCCAGCAGCTTAAGTAGTTTTACCGGGGAGCTGTTTTTT.

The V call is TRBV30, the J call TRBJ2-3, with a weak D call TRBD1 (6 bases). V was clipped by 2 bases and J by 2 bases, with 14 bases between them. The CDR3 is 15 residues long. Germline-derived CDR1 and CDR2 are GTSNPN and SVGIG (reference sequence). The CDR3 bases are TGTGCCTGGAGTAAGGGGACAACTGTCACAGATACGCAGTATTTT. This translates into CAWSKGTTVTDTQYF.

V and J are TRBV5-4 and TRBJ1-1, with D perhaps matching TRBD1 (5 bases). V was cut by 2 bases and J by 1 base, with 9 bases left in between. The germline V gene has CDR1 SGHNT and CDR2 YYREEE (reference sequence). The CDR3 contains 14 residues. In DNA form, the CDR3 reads TGTGCCAGCAGCTTCGACAGAAAGAACACTGAAGCTTTCTTT. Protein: CASSFDRKNTEAFF. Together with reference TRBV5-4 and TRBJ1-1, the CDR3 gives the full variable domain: ETGVTQSPTHLIKTRGQQVTLRCSSQSGHNTVSWYQQALGQGPQFIFQYYREEENGRGNFPPRFSGLQFPNYSSELNVNALELDDSALYLCASSFDRKNTEAFFGQGTRLTVV.

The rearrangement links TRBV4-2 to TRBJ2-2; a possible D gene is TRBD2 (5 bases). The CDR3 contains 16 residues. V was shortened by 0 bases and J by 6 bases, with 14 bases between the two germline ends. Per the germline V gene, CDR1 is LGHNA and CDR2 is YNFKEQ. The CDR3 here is CASSQDQTMEAGELFF. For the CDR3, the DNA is TGTGCCAGCAGCCAAGATCAGACTATGGAGGCCGGGGAGCTGTTTTTT.

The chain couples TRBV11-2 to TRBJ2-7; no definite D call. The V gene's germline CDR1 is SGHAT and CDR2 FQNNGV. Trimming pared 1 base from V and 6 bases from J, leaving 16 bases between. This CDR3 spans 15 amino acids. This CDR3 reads CASSLVLGQYSEQYF. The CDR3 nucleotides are TGTGCCAGCAGCTTAGTCCTTGGGCAGTACTCCGAGCAGTACTTC.

The CDR3 DNA sequence: TGTGCCAGCAGCCCTAGCCATCCCTCCTACGAGCAGTACTTC. Its protein is CASSPSHPSYEQYF. This chain joins TRBV6-5 and TRBJ2-7, with D possibly matching TRBD2 (5 bases). Deletions cut 6 bases from V and 0 bases from J, with 12 bases between. The CDR3 extends over 14 amino acids. Germline CDR1 is MNHEY and CDR2 is SVGAGI.

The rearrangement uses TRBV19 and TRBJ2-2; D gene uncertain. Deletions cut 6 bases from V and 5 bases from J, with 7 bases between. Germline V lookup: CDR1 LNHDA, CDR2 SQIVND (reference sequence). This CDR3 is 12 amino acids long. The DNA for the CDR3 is TGTGCCAGTAGAACAGTTACCGGGGAGCTGTTTTTT. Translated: CASRTVTGELFF.

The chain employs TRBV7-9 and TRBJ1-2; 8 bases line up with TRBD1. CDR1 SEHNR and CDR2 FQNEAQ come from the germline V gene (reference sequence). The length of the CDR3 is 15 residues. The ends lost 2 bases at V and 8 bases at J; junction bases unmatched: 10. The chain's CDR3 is CASSLIGQGMRGYTF. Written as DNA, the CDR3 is TGTGCCAGCAGCTTAATAGGACAGGGAATGAGGGGCTACACCTTC.

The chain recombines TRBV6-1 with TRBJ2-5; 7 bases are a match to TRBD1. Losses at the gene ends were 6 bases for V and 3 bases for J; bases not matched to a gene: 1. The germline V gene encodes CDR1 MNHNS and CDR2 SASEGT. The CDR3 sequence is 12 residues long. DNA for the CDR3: TGTGCCAGCAGGCAGGGGGAAGAGACCCAGTACTTC. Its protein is CASRQGEETQYF.

DNA of the CDR3: TGTGCCACCTCCTGGACAGCGAACACCGGGGAGCTGTTTTTT. Translated: CATSWTANTGELFF. The chain uses TRBV27 and TRBJ2-2; TRBD1 is a possible D gene (6 bases). The CDR3 covers 14 residues. V lost 10 bases to trimming and J lost 0 bases, with 12 bases between them. Germline-derived CDR1 and CDR2 are MNHEY and SMNVEV (reference sequence).

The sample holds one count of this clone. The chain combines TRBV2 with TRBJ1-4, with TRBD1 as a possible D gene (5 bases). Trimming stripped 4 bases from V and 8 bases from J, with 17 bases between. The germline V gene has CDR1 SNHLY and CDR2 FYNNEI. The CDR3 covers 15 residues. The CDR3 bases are TGTGCCAGCAGTGGAAAACCGGGGGGTTGGGAAAAACTGTTTTTT. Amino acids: CASSGKPGGWEKLFF. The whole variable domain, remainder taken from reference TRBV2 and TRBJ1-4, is EPEVTQTPSHQVTQMGQEVILRCVPISNHLYFYWYRQILGQKVEFLVSFYNNEISEKSEIFDDQFSVERPDGSNFTLKIRSTKLEDSAMYFCASSGKPGGWEKLFFGSGTQLSVL.

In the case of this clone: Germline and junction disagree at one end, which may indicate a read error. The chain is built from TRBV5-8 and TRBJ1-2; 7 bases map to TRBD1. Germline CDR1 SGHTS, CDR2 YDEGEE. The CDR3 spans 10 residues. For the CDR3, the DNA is TGTGCCAGCAGACGAATTCGGGACAGCTTC. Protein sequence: CASRRIRDSF. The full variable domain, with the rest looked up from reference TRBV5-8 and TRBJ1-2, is EAGVTQSPTHLIKTRGQQATLRCSPISGHTSVYWYQQALGLGLQFLLWYDEGEERNRGNFPPRFSGRQFPNYSSELNVNALELEDSALYLCASRRIRDSFGSGTRLTVV.